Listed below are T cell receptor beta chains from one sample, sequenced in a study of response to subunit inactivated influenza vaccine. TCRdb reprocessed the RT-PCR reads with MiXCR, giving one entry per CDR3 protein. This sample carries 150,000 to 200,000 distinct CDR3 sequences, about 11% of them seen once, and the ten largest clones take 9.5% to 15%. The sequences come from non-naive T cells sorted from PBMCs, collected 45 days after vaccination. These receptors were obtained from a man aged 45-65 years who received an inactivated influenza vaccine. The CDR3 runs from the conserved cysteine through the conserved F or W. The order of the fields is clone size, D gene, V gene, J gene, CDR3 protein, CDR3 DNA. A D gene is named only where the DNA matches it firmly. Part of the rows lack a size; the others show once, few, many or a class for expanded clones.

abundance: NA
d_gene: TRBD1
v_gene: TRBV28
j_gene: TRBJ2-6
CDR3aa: CASSFSSRGREPGANVLTF
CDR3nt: TGTGCCAGCAGTTTTTCGTCCAGGGGGCGCGAACCTGGGGCCAACGTCCTGACTTTC

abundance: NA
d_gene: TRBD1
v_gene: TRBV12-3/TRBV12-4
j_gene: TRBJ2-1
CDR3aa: CASSLRGQRRSYNEQFF
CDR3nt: TGTGCCAGCAGTTTAAGGGGACAGCGGCGTTCTTACAATGAGCAGTTCTTC

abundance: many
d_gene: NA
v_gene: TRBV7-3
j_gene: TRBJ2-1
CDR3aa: CASSISRDWGNEQFF
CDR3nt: TGTGCCAGCAGCATTTCCCGCGACTGGGGTAATGAGCAGTTCTTC

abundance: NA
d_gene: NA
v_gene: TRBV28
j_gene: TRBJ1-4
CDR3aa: CASSLIPQTGEKLFF
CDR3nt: TGTGCCAGCAGTTTAATCCCCCAGACTGGGGAAAAACTGTTTTTT

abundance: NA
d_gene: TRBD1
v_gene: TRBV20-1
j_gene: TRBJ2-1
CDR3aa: CSVVPGQLDNEQFF
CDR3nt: TGCAGTGTCGTACCGGGACAGCTCGACAATGAGCAGTTCTTC

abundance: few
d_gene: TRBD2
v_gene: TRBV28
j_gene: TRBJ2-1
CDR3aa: CASSFFQTSGRTFHEQFF
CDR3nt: TGTGCCAGCAGTTTTTTCCAGACTAGCGGCAGAACTTTCCATGAGCAGTTCTTC

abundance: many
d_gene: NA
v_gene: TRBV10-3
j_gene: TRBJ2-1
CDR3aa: CAILAQSYNEQFF
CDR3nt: TGTGCCATCCTAGCGCAGTCCTACAATGAGCAGTTCTTC

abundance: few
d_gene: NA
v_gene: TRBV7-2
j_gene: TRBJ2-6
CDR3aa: CASSPGSSGANVLTF
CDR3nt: TGTGCCAGCAGCCCCGGGAGCTCTGGGGCCAACGTCCTGACTTTC

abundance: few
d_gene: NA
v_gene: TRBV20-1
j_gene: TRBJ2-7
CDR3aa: CSATDAAGIYEQYF
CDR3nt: TGCAGTGCGACGGACGCCGCGGGAATCTACGAGCAGTACTTC

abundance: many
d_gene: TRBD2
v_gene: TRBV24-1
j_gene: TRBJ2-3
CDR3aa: CATSTRTSGSTDTQYF
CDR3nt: TGTGCCACCAGTACCCGGACTAGCGGGAGTACAGATACGCAGTATTTT

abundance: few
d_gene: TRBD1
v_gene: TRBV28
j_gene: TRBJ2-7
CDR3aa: CASSQGQGGNYEQYF
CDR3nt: TGTGCCAGCAGTCAAGGACAGGGGGGCAATTACGAGCAGTACTTC

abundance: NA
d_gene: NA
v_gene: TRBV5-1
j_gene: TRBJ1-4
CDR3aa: CASSFAPRGPNEKLFF
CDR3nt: TGCGCCAGCAGCTTCGCCCCCCGGGGTCCTAATGAAAAACTGTTTTTT

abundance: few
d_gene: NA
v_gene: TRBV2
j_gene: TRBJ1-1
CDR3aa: CASSGGAVEAFF
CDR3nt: TGTGCCAGCAGTGGAGGGGCGGTTGAAGCTTTCTTT

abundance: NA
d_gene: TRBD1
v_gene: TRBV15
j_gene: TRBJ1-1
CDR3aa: CATSREMGQEYTEAFF
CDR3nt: TGTGCCACCAGCAGGGAAATGGGACAGGAGTACACTGAAGCTTTCTTT

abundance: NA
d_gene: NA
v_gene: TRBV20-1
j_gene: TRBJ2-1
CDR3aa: CSARDGAGLYNEQFF
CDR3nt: TGCAGTGCGAGAGACGGGGCAGGGTTATACAATGAGCAGTTCTTC

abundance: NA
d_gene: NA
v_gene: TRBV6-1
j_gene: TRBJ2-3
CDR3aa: CASSVLLDDTQYF
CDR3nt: TGTGCCAGCAGTGTCCTTTTGGACGATACGCAGTATTTT

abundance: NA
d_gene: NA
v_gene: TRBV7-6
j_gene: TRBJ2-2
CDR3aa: CASSLRPGQRVEAGELFF
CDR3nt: TGTGCCAGCAGCTTAAGGCCCGGACAACGGGTTGAGGCCGGGGAGCTGTTTTTT

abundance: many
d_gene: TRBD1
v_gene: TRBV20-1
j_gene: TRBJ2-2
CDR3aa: CSAKGDSYTGELFF
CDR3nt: TGCAGTGCTAAAGGGGACAGTTACACCGGGGAGCTGTTTTTT

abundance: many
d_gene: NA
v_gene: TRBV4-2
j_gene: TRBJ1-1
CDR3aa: CASSQIGRSGTEAFF
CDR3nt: TGTGCCAGCAGCCAAATTGGAAGGTCAGGCACTGAAGCTTTCTTT

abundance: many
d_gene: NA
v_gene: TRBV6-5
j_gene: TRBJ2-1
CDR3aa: CASSYSPGGQLNEQFF
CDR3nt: TGTGCCAGCAGTTACTCCCCCGGGGGTCAACTCAATGAGCAGTTCTTC

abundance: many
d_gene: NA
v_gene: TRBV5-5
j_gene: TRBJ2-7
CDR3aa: CASSLNGGTYEQYF
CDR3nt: TGTGCCAGCAGCTTGAACGGGGGCACCTACGAGCAGTACTTC

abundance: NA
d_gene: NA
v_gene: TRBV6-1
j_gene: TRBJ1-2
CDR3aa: CASTPSSARYYGYTF
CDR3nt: TGTGCCAGCACCCCCTCAAGCGCACGGTACTATGGCTACACCTTC

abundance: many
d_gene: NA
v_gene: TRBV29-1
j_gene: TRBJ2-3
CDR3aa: CSVRKRGGATDTQYF
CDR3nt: TGCAGCGTTCGAAAGAGGGGCGGCGCGACAGATACGCAGTATTTT

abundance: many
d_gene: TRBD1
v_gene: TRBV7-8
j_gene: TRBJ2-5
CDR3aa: CASSPRRVRGFETQYF
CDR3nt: TGTGCCAGCAGCCCCCGTCGGGTCAGGGGGTTCGAGACCCAGTACTTC

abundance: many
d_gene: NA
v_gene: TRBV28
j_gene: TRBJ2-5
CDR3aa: CASSFRETQYF
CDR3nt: TGTGCCAGCAGTTTTAGGGAGACCCAGTACTTC

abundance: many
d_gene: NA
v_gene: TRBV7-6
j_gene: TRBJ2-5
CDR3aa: CASSLTYSAQETQYF
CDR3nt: TGTGCCAGCAGCTTGACATACTCTGCCCAGGAGACCCAGTACTTC

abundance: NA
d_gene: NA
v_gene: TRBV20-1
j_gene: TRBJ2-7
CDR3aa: CSAGETVKPYEQYF
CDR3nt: TGCAGTGCTGGAGAAACCGTAAAGCCCTACGAGCAGTACTTC

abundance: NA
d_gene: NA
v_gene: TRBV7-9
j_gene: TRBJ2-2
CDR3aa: CASSLGQRSRNTGELFF
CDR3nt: TGTGCCAGCAGCTTGGGTCAACGATCCCGTAACACCGGGGAGCTGTTTTTT

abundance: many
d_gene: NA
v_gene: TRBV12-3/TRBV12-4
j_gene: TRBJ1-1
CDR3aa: CASSLNRNKAFF
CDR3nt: TGTGCCAGCAGTTTAAATCGAAATAAAGCTTTCTTT

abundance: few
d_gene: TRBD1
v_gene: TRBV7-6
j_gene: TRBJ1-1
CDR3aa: CASSPGPGQGASAFF
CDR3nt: TGTGCCAGCAGCCCGGGCCCGGGACAGGGGGCGTCAGCTTTCTTT

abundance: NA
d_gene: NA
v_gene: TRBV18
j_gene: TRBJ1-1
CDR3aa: CASSPKIGGEAFF
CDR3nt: TGTGCCAGCTCACCAAAAATCGGAGGTGAAGCTTTCTTT

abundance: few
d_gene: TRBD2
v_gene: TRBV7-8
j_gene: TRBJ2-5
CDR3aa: CASSLARGDRGTQYF
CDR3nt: TGTGCCAGCAGCTTAGCGCGGGGGGATCGAGGGACCCAGTACTTC

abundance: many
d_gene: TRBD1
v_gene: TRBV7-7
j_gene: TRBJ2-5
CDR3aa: CASSQGQDNQETQYF
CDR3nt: TGTGCTAGCAGCCAGGGACAGGACAACCAAGAGACCCAGTACTTC

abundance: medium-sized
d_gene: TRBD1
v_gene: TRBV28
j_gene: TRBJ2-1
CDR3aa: CASASLDRVNEQFF
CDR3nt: TGTGCCAGCGCTTCGCTCGACAGGGTAAATGAGCAGTTCTTC

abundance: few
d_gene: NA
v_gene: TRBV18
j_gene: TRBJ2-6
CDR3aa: CASSPRIPGQTSGANVLTF
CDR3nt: TGTGCCAGCTCACCAAGGATACCAGGACAGACCTCTGGGGCCAACGTCCTGACTTTC

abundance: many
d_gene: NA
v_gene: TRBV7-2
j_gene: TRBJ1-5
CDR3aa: CASSLEGGGDNQPQHF
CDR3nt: TGTGCCAGCAGCTTGGAAGGGGGTGGGGACAATCAGCCCCAGCATTTT

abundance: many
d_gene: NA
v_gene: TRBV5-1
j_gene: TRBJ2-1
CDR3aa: CASSLSGVKGNEQFF
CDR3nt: TGCGCCAGCAGCTTGTCTGGGGTCAAGGGCAATGAGCAGTTCTTC

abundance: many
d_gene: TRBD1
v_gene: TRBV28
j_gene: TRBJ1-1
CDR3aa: CASRTTGRRGAFF
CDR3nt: TGTGCCAGCAGAACGACAGGGAGGAGAGGAGCTTTCTTT

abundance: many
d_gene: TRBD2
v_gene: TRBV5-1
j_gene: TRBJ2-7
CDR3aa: CASSLGGSGRAVDEQYF
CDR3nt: TGCGCCAGCAGCTTGGGAGGTAGCGGGAGGGCCGTTGACGAGCAGTACTTC

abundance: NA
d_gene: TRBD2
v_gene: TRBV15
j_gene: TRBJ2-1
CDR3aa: CATSRAGAGGYNEQFF
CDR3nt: TGTGCCACCAGCAGAGCTGGGGCGGGAGGGTACAATGAGCAGTTCTTC

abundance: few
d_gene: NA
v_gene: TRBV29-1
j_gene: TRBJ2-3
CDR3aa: CSVEDQSGTDTQYF
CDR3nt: TGCAGCGTTGAAGATCAGTCAGGCACAGATACGCAGTATTTT

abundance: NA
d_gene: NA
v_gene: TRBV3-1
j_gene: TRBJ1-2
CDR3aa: CASSQDLTGTYGYTF
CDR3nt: TGTGCCAGCAGCCAAGATCTTACAGGGACCTATGGCTACACCTTC

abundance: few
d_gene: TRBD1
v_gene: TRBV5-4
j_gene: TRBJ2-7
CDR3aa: CASSLSQGAAYEQYF
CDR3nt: TGTGCCAGCAGCCTCTCTCAGGGGGCGGCCTACGAGCAGTACTTC

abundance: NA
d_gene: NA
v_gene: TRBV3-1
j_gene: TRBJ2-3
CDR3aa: CASSGDSGPFTDTQYF
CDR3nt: TGTGCCAGCAGCGGAGATTCGGGACCGTTCACAGATACGCAGTATTTT

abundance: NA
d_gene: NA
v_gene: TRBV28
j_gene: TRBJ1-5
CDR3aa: CASSSRGGDAHSNQPQHF
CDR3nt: TGTGCCAGCAGTTCTCGAGGTGGGGACGCCCATAGCAATCAGCCCCAGCATTTT

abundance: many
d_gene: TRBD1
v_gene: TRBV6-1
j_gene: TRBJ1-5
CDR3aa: CASIGTGDGQPQHF
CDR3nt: TGTGCCAGCATTGGGACAGGGGACGGTCAGCCCCAGCATTTT

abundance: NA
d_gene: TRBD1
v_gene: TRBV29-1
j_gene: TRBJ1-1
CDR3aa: CSVVKRTGNTEAFF
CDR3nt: TGCAGCGTTGTGAAAAGGACAGGGAACACTGAAGCTTTCTTT

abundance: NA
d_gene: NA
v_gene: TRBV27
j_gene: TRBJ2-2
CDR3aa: CASRWTMNTGELFF
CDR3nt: TGTGCCAGCAGATGGACAATGAACACCGGGGAGCTGTTTTTT

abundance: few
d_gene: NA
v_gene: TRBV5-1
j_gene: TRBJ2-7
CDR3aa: CASSFSLSGEPYEQYF
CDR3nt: TGCGCCAGCAGCTTCTCCCTAAGCGGAGAGCCTTACGAGCAGTACTTC

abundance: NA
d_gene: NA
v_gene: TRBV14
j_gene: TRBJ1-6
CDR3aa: CASSRQAGVGSPLHF
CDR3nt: TGTGCCAGCAGCCGCCAGGCAGGGGTGGGTTCACCCCTCCACTTT

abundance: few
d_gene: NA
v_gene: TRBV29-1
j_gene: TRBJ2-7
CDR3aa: CSAAQGSEQYF
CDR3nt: TGCAGCGCCGCTCAGGGTTCCGAGCAGTACTTC

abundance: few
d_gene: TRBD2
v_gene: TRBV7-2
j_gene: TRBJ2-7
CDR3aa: CASSPGLAGREQYF
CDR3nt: TGTGCCAGCAGCCCAGGACTAGCGGGACGCGAGCAGTACTTC

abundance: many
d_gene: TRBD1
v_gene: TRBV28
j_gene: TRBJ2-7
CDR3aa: CASSLGTGGYEQYF
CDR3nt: TGTGCCAGCAGTTTAGGGACAGGGGGCTACGAGCAGTACTTC

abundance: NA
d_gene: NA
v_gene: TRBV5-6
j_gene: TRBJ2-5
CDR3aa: CASSLDVEGRLYF
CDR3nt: TGTGCCAGCAGCTTGGACGTTGAGGGGCGCCTGTACTTC